This T cell receptor beta chain was profiled in a study of T-cell reconstitution after alpha-beta-depleted transplantation in children. Preparation of the TCRbeta library was carried out with unique molecular identifiers. TCRdb reprocessed the PCR reads via MiXCR and lists one record per CDR3 protein. The table shows approximately 83,000 distinct CDR3 sequences, with 7% to 9% occurring only once. This clonotype was detected ten times or more. This CDR3 is 13 amino acids long. V shed 3 bases and J shed 4 bases, with 9 bases lying between them. The V call is TRBV12-3 or TRBV12-4, the J call TRBJ1-1, with D unresolved. Sequences were derived from PBMCs from the stem cell graft donor, sampled from the stem cell graft. This receptor was taken from a human donor who donated a stem cell graft to a child with congenital amegakaryocytic thrombocytopenia. CDR3 residues: CASSLMWGTEAFF. CDR3 nucleotide sequence: TGTGCCAGCAGTTTGATGTGGGGCACTGAAGCTTTCTTT.